The clone carrying this TCR beta chain was detected ten times or more. Its cognate antigen is unknown. There were TCR beta CDR3 regions amplified from RNA transcripts. When the TCR CDR3 underwent first-round RT-PCR, the HTBI primer set was used. Using its own MiXCR run on the multiplex PCR reads, TCRdb lists one record per CDR3 protein. The sample holds about 760,000 distinct CDR3 sequences, over 35% seen once. These data are taken from a study of T cells in Graves' hyperthyroidism and ophthalmopathy. Regarding the study as a whole: Ophthalmopathy and stable hyperthyroidism were told apart by a 13 V-J model. Among clonotypes expanded in thyroid above 0.001, most were also found in blood.

This CDR3 comprises 15 residues. The germline V gene encodes CDR1 LNHDA and CDR2 SQIVND (reference sequence). V gave up 6 bases and J gave up 4 bases; unmatched junction bases: 9. The chain couples TRBV19 to TRBJ1-2; 9 bases are shared with TRBD1. The sequencing sample was made of blood. The sequence was collected from a woman between 40 and 50 years old with Graves' hyperthyroidism. In DNA, the CDR3 is TGTGCCAGTAGCACCACGGGACAGGGTACCTATGGCTACACCTTC. This translates into CASSTTGQGTYGYTF.